This record concerns one T cell receptor beta chain sequence. The antigen is unknown. The sample originates from a study of cytomegalovirus exposure and HLA in healthy donors. PCR primers comprised 60 Vbeta and 13 Jbeta primers. TCRdb's copy holds only in-frame clones and misses some; the assay was immunoSEQ multiplex PCR. The sample yields 150,000 to 200,000 clones, 80% to 85% seen once. J lost 4 bases, V lost 7 bases, and 5 bases had no gene match. Germline assignment: CDR1 LNHDA and CDR2 SQIVND (reference sequence). The CDR3 contains 13 residues. Study-wide findings and caveats: The authors enumerated around 150 TCR beta chains as linked to cytomegalovirus.

V is TRBV19 and J is TRBJ2-7, with 9 bases identical to TRBD1. The sequence was obtained from a woman in her thirties or forties in good health and CMV-seronegative. The material sequenced was PBMCs. The CDR3 DNA is TGTGCCAGTAAGGGGACAGGGTCTTACGAGCAGTACTTC. The encoded protein is CASKGTGSYEQYF.